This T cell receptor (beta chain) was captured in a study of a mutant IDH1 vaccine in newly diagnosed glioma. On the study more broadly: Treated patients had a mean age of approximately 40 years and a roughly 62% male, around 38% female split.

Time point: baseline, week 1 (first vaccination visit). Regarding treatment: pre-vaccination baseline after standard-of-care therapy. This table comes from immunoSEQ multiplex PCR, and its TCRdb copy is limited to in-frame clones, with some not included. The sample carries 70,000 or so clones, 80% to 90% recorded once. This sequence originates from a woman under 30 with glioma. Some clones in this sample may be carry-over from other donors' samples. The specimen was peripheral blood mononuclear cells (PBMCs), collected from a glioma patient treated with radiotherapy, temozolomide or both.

The CDR3 sequence is CASSLGSGSADTQYF. As DNA, the CDR3 is TGCGCCAGCAGCTTGGGTAGCGGGAGCGCAGATACGCAGTATTTT. The chain is built from TRBV5-1 and TRBJ2-3; 9 nucleotides agree with TRBD2. CDR1 and CDR2 (germline): SGHRS, YFSETQ. V shed 0 bases, J shed 4 bases, and the junction held 3 bases outside the gene matches. The CDR3 is 15 residues long.